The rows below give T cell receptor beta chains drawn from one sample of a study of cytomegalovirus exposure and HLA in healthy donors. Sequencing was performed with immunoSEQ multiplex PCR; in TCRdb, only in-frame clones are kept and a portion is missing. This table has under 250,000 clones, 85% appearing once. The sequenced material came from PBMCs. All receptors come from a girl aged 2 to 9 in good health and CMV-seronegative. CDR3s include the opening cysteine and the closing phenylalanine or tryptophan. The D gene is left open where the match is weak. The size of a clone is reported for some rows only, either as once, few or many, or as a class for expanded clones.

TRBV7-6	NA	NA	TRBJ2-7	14	TGTGCCAGCAGCTTAAGCCAGGGGTCCTACGAGCAGTACTTC	CASSLSQGSYEQYF
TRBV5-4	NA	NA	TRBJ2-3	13	TGTGCCAGCAGCATTACAGGCACAGATACGCAGTATTTT	CASSITGTDTQYF
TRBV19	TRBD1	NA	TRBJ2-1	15	TGTGCCAGTAGTCCTAGGACAGGGGTGTACAATGAGCAGTTCTTC	CASSPRTGVYNEQFF
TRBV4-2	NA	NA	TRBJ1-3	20	TGTGCCAGCAGCCAAGATGTGTTCCGGACAGTGAGTTACGCTGGAAACACCATATATTTT	CASSQDVFRTVSYAGNTIYF
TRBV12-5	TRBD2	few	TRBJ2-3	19	TGTGCTAGTGGTTGGGGGACTAGCGTACCCTTCCTCCGGACAGATACGCAGTATTTT	CASGWGTSVPFLRTDTQYF
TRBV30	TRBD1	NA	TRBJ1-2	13	TGTGCCTGGAGTGTACAGGGGAGGACCGGCTACACCTTC	CAWSVQGRTGYTF
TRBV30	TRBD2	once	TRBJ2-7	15	TGTGCCTGGAGTGGCCGCCCCCAAACTAGCGGCGAGCAGTACTTC	CAWSGRPQTSGEQYF
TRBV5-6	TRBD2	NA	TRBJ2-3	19	TGTGCCAGCAGCTATTATCCAAGAAGGACTAGCGGGTACACAGATACGCAGTATTTT	CASSYYPRRTSGYTDTQYF
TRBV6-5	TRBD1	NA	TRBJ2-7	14	TGTGCCAGCAGCCGATCTACAGGGGAGCTCGAGCAGTACTTC	CASSRSTGELEQYF
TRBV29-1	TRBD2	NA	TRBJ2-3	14	TGCAGCGGTAGCGGGGAAGTTGGGACAGATACGCAGTATTTT	CSGSGEVGTDTQYF
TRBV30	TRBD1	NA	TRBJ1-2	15	TGTGCCTGGAGTGCCTATCGGACAGGCTCCTATGGCTACACCTTC	CAWSAYRTGSYGYTF
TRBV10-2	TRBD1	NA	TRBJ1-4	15	TGCGCCAGCACTTTAGGAGGGGGCGCCGGTGAAAAACTGTTTTTT	CASTLGGGAGEKLFF
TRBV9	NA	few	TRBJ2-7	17	TGTGCCAGCAGCCCTACTTTAGCGACCCCCAACTCCTACGAGCAGTACTTC	CASSPTLATPNSYEQYF
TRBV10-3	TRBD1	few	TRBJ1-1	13	TGTGCCATCAGTGAAGGGGGCGCATCTGAAGCTTTCTTT	CAISEGGASEAFF
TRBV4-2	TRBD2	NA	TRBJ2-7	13	TGTGCCAGCAGCCCCGGACTAGACGGCGAGCAGTACTTC	CASSPGLDGEQYF
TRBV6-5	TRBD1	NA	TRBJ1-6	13	TGTGCCAGTCATCAGGGGGGCCCATCACCCCTCCACTTT	CASHQGGPSPLHF
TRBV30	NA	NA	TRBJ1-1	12	TGTGCCTGGACGGAAACGAGGACTCAAGCTTTCTTT	CAWTETRTQAFF
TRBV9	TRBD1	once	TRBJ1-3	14	TGTGCCAGCAGCGCCAGGGGGCCTGGAAACACCATATATTTT	CASSARGPGNTIYF
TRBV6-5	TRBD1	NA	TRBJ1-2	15	TGTGCCAGCAGTTACGCGGACAGGGAAACCTATGGCTACACCTTC	CASSYADRETYGYTF
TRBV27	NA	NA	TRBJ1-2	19	TGTGCCAGCAGTTTATCGATCCTTGACGGACTTGACCGTCGATATGGCTACACCTTC	CASSLSILDGLDRRYGYTF
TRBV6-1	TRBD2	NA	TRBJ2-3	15	TGTGCCAGCAGTGAAGCAAGCGGGAACACAGATACGCAGTATTTT	CASSEASGNTDTQYF
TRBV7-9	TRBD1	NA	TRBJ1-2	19	TGTGCCAGCAGCTTAAATCCGGGACAGGGTTCGACCCCTAACTATGGCTACACCTTC	CASSLNPGQGSTPNYGYTF
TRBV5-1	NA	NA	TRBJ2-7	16	TGCGCCAGCAGCTTGGTTGCGGGCCCCGTCAGGAACGAGCAGTACTTC	CASSLVAGPVRNEQYF
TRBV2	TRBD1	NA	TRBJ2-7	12	TGTGCCAGCAGAGACAGGGGATTGGAGCAGTACTTC	CASRDRGLEQYF
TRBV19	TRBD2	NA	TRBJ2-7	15	TGTGCCAGTAGTCCCCGGACTAGCGGGAGTGGGGAGCAGTACTTC	CASSPRTSGSGEQYF
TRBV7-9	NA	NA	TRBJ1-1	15	TGTGCCAGCAGCCGTCAGACAGGTCAGAACACTGAAGCTTTCTTT	CASSRQTGQNTEAFF
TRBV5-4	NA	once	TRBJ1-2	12	TGTGCCAGCAGCTTGGACGGCTATGGCTACACCTTC	CASSLDGYGYTF
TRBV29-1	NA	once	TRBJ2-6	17	TGCAGCGTTACGACAGGAGGGAGGGGCTCTGGGGCCAACGTCCTGACTTTC	CSVTTGGRGSGANVLTF
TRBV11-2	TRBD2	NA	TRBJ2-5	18	TGTGCCAGCAGCTTAGTAGCCACCCTGCGGGGGGTCCAAGAGACCCAGTACTTC	CASSLVATLRGVQETQYF
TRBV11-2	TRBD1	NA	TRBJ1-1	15	TGTGCCAGCAGCTACCGGAGGGGGCTGAACACTGAAGCTTTCTTT	CASSYRRGLNTEAFF
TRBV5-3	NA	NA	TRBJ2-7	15	TGTGCCAGAAGCCTGGACGGGGTGCCCACCTACGAGCAGTACTTC	CARSLDGVPTYEQYF
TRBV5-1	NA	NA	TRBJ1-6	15	TGCGCCAGCAGCTCGGAACAGGGTGTATTTTCACCCCTCCACTTT	CASSSEQGVFSPLHF
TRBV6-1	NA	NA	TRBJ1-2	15	TGTGCCAGCAGTGAAGGAAGGGGGTTGAACTATGGCTACACCTTC	CASSEGRGLNYGYTF
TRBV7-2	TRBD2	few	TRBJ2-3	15	TGTGCCAGCAGCTTTGGTCTAGCGGGAGGAGATACGCAGTATTTT	CASSFGLAGGDTQYF
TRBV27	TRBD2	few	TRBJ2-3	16	TGTGCCAGCAGTTTACGCCGGGAGGAAGGCACAGATACGCAGTATTTT	CASSLRREEGTDTQYF
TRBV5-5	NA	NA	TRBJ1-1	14	TGTGCCAGCAGCTTGGTCCGGGTTAACACTGAAGCTTTCTTT	CASSLVRVNTEAFF
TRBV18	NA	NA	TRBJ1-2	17	TGTGCCAGCTCACCAGTCGGCGGGGAGGGTACGTCCTATGGCTACACCTTC	CASSPVGGEGTSYGYTF
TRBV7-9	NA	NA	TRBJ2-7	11	TGTGCCAGCAGCCCGAAGCACGAGCAGTACTTC	CASSPKHEQYF
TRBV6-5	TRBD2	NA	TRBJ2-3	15	TGTGCCAGCAACGGACTAGCGGGGCATGGAGATACGCAGTATTTT	CASNGLAGHGDTQYF
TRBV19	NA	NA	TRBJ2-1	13	TGTGCCAGTAGTATGGTGCGCAACAATGAGCAGTTCTTC	CASSMVRNNEQFF
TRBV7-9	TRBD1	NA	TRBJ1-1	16	TGTGCCAGCAGCCTCGGGACAGGGAGTCGGAACACTGAAGCTTTCTTT	CASSLGTGSRNTEAFF
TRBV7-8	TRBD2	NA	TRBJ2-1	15	TGTGCCAGCAGCGCCAGCGGGAGCCTACACAATGAGCAGTTCTTC	CASSASGSLHNEQFF
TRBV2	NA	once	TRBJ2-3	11	TGTGCCAGCAGAGCCCTTGGTACGCAGTATTTT	CASRALGTQYF
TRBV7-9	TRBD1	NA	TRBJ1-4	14	TGTGCCAGCAGCGGACAGGAGGCTTCGGAAAAACTGTTTTTT	CASSGQEASEKLFF
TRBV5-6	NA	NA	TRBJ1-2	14	TGTGCCAGCAGCTTGGAGGTAGGGACTGGCGGCTACACCTTC	CASSLEVGTGGYTF
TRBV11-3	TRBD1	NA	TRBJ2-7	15	TGTGCCAGCAGCCCAGACCGGGACAGGGCCTACGAGCAGTACTTC	CASSPDRDRAYEQYF
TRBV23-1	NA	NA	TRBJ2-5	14	TGCGCCAGCAGTCAAAAGGGGGTACCAGAGACCCAGTACTTC	CASSQKGVPETQYF
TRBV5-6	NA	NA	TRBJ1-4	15	TGTGCCAGCAGCTCTGTCAGGACTTATAATGAAAAACTGTTTTTT	CASSSVRTYNEKLFF
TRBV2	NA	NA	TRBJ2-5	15	TGTGCCAGCAGTGCGCTTAGAAGGACAGAAGAGACCCAGTACTTC	CASSALRRTEETQYF
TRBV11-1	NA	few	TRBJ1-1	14	TGTGCCAGCAGCCAAACCGACAAAAACACTGAAGCTTTCTTT	CASSQTDKNTEAFF
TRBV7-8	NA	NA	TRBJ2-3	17	TGTGCCAGCACCCTATGGGGGAGGGGGGATAGCACAGATACGCAGTATTTT	CASTLWGRGDSTDTQYF
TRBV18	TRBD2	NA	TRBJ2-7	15	TGTGCCAGCTCAACAACTAGCGGGAGGTATAACGAGCAGTACTTC	CASSTTSGRYNEQYF
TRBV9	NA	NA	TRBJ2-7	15	TGTGCCAGCAGCATCTCCGGGAACCCAATTTACGAGCAGTACTTC	CASSISGNPIYEQYF
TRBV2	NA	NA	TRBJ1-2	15	TGTGCCAGCAGAGAGGGAGGGACGGCCTCCTATGGCTACACCTTC	CASREGGTASYGYTF
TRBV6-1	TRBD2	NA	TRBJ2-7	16	TGTGCCAGCAGTGATTTTCCGGGGGGTGCTTCCTACGAGCAGTACTTC	CASSDFPGGASYEQYF
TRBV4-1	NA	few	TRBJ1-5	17	TGCGCCAGCAGCCAAGTGGGGCAGGTAAGGGTCAATCAGCCCCAGCATTTT	CASSQVGQVRVNQPQHF
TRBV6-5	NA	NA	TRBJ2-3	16	TGTGCCAGCAGTTCTTCCCTAGCTCGGAGCACAGATACGCAGTATTTT	CASSSSLARSTDTQYF
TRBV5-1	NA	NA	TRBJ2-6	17	TGCGCCAGCAGCTTGGAGGGGGAAAAACGTGGGGCCAACGTCCTGACTTTC	CASSLEGEKRGANVLTF
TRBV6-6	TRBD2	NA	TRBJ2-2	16	TGTGCCAGCAGTTACGCCCTAGCGGAGAACACCGGGGAGCTGTTTTTT	CASSYALAENTGELFF
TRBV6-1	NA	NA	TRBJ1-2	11	TGTGCCAGCAGAGCCGGGGATGGCTACACCTTC	CASRAGDGYTF